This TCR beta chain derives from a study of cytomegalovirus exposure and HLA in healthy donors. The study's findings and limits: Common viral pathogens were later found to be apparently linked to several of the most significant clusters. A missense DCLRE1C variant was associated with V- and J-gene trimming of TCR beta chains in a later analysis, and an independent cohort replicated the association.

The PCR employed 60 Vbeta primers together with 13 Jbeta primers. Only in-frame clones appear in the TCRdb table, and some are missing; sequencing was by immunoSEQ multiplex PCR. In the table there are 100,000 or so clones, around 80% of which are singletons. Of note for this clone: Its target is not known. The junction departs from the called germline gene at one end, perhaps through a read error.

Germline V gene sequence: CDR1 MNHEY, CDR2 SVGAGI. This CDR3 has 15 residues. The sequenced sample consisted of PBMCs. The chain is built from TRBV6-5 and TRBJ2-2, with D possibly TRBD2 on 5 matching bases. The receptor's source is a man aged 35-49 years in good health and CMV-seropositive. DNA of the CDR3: TGTGCCAGCAGGCCTCTGGCAGCGAACACCGGGGAGCTGGTTTTT. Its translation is CASRPLAANTGELVF.